This TCR beta chain was identified during a study of blood T cells in healthy people across ages. The use of a sample-barcoded 5' primer and a J-beta primer mix characterized a second PCR of about 6 to 11 cycles. TCRdb redid the calling of the 5' RACE reads with MiXCR, one entry per CDR3 protein. The table has over 750,000 distinct CDR3 sequences, 20% to 30% seen once. Findings of the study overall: Greater diversity and more naive CD4+ cells were seen in long-lived donors than in aged donors.

Comments on this clonotype: Its specificity is unknown.

Germline CDR1 and CDR2: SNHLY and FYNNEI. Between the trimmed V and J ends, which lost 5 bases and 2 bases, there was a span of 18 bases. The CDR3 runs 16 residues. The same specimen was also included in a second study, on T cells of mothers and their children. That source notes: Healthy Caucasian mothers, three in number, and their six children were the donors. Addition of sample barcodes and 2-4 random nucleotides occurred through the M1S primer of the second PCR. Nobody spotted any persistent microchimeric T cell clones.

The chain carries TRBV2 and TRBJ1-2; D is possibly TRBD1 (5 bases). Sequencing used blood. This TCR came from a boy between 10 and 17 years old in good health. DNA for the CDR3: TGTGCCAGCAGTATACGGGACCGCACCTTCAACTATGGCTACACCTTC. Translation: CASSIRDRTFNYGYTF. Using reference TRBV2 and TRBJ1-2 for the parts outside the CDR3, the full variable domain is EPEVTQTPSHQVTQMGQEVILRCVPISNHLYFYWYRQILGQKVEFLVSFYNNEISEKSEIFDDQFSVERPDGSNFTLKIRSTKLEDSAMYFCASSIRDRTFNYGYTFGSGTRLTVV.